This entry lists 27 T cell receptor beta chains sequenced from one sample in a study of blood T cell repertoires in COVID-19. TCRdb keeps only in-frame clones here, not all; method: immunoSEQ multiplex PCR. Among about 230,000 clones listed, around 84% were seen once. The sequenced material came from peripheral blood. Receptor source: a man in his fifties with COVID-19, enrolled during active disease.

This rearrangement joins TRBV6-2 or TRBV6-3 to TRBJ2-3, with 9 bases fitting TRBD2. V trimming: 0 bases; J trimming: 5 bases; junction bases outside the gene matches: 6. The length of the CDR3 is 16 residues. Germline lookup yields CDR1 MNHEY and CDR2 SVGEGT. This CDR3 is CASSYSRGGAKDTQYF. The CDR3 DNA follows: TGTGCCAGCAGTTACTCTCGCGGGGGGGCCAAAGATACGCAGTATTTT.

CDR3 loop: CASSYGQVNTEAFF. CDR3 in DNA: TGTGCCAGCAGTTACGGGCAGGTGAACACTGAAGCTTTCTTT. The chain employs TRBV6-6 and TRBJ1-1, with no clear D. Trimming took 2 bases from V and 0 from J, leaving 7 bases between them. The V gene's germline CDR1 is MNHNY and CDR2 SVGAGI (reference sequence). The CDR3 is 14 amino acids.

J is TRBJ2-5 and V is TRBV30; the D is unclear. V lost 2 bases and J lost 2, with 9 bases in between. CDR3 length equals 13 residues. In germline, CDR1 is GTSNPN, CDR2 SVGIG (reference sequence). The DNA of the CDR3 is TGTGCCTGGAGTTGGGCCAGGCAAGAGACCCAGTACTTC. Amino acid sequence: CAWSWARQETQYF. The full variable domain, completed using reference TRBV30 and TRBJ2-5, is SQTIHQWPATLVQPVGSPLSLECTVEGTSNPNLYWYRQAAGRGLQLLFYSVGIGQISSEVPQNLSASRPQDRQFILSSKKLLLSDSGFYLCAWSWARQETQYFGPGTRLLVL.

V and J are TRBV18 and TRBJ2-7; D is undetermined. Per germline, CDR1 KGHSH and CDR2 LQKENI. The germline V and J ends were trimmed by 3 bases and 2 bases, with 11 bases remaining between them. This CDR3 spans 14 amino acids. Here the CDR3 reads CASSPPTFPYEQYF. CDR3 in DNA: TGTGCCAGCTCACCTCCGACTTTCCCCTACGAGCAGTACTTC.

The rearrangement joins TRBV5-1 to TRBJ1-6, with 7 bases identical to TRBD1. With V trimmed by 2 bases and J by 8 bases, 4 bases remained unmatched. The CDR3 is made up of 14 amino acids. From germline, CDR1 is SGHRS and CDR2 YFSETQ. The CDR3, as DNA: TGCGCCAGCAGCTTCGGGACAGAGGATTCACCCCTCCACTTT. This encodes CASSFGTEDSPLHF.

J is TRBJ1-1 and V is TRBV19, with D possibly matching TRBD1 (6 bases). Germline V gene data show CDR1 as LNHDA and CDR2 as SQIVND (reference sequence). Trimming pared 3 bases from V and 3 bases from J, leaving 11 bases between. CDR3 length equals 14 residues. The CDR3 sequence is CASSMRGGDTEAFF. Here the CDR3 DNA reads TGTGCCAGTAGTATGAGGGGGGGGGACACTGAAGCTTTCTTT.

V is TRBV4-3 and J is TRBJ2-4, with a tentative D call TRBD1 (8 bases). Germline values: CDR1 LGHNA, CDR2 YSLEER. This CDR3 is built from 15 residues. V was trimmed by 2 bases and J by 8 bases, leaving 16 bases between them. CDR3: CASSQLQGGRDIQYF. CDR3 DNA: TGCGCCAGCAGCCAACTACAGGGGGGGAGGGACATTCAGTACTTC.

This chain uses TRBV30 with TRBJ2-3; D unclear. V was clipped by 1 base and J by 5 bases, with 4 bases between them. CDR3 length: 11 amino acids. Germline CDR1 GTSNPN, CDR2 SVGIG (reference sequence). The CDR3 region has the DNA TGTGCCTGGAGTGCTAGAGATACGCAGTATTTT. Residues: CAWSARDTQYF.

A single count supports this clone. The chain carries TRBV7-7 and TRBJ2-5; 11 positions match TRBD2. Per the germline V gene, CDR1 is SSHAT and CDR2 is FNYEAQ (reference sequence). The CDR3 consists of 15 residues. CDR3 residues: CAIGLAGGLQETQYF. CDR3 sequence (DNA): TGTGCTATAGGGCTAGCGGGAGGTCTCCAAGAGACCCAGTACTTC.

This rearrangement joins TRBV11-2 to TRBJ2-7, with TRBD2 identical over 9 bases. The CDR3 is 18 amino acids. V was pared by 2 bases and J by 7 bases, with 18 bases of the junction left unmatched. From germline, CDR1 is SGHAT and CDR2 FQNNGV. The CDR3 DNA reads TGTGCCAGCAGCTTATATCGGAGCGGGGGGCGACTCGTGGGAGAGCAGTACTTC. It yields the protein CASSLYRSGGRLVGEQYF. Full variable domain (rest looked up from reference TRBV11-2 and TRBJ2-7): EAGVAQSPRYKIIEKRQSVAFWCNPISGHATLYWYQQILGQGPKLLIQFQNNGVVDDSQLPKDRFSAERLKGVDSTLKIQPAKLEDSAVYLCASSLYRSGGRLVGEQYFGPGTRLTVT.

The chain recombines TRBV21-1 with TRBJ2-1; TRBD2, the D gene given by the table, was not confirmed from the DNA. TRBV21-1 is assigned pseudogene status. The CDR3 has 17 amino acids. This CDR3 reads CASSRTTSGSSYNEQFF. The CDR3 DNA sequence: TGTGCCAGCAGCAGAACGACTAGCGGGAGTTCTTACAATGAGCAGTTCTTC.

This clone was counted between two and nine times. The chain is built from TRBV19 and TRBJ2-2; 9 bases are shared with TRBD2. The CDR3 has 16 amino acids. V gave up 4 bases and J gave up 4 bases; unmatched junction bases: 7. Germline CDR1 LNHDA, CDR2 SQIVND (reference sequence). The CDR3 protein is CASSTQLAGSTGELFF. The DNA for the CDR3 is TGTGCCAGTAGTACTCAGCTAGCGGGGAGCACCGGGGAGCTGTTTTTT.

This chain joins TRBV19 and TRBJ2-7; 8 nucleotides agree with TRBD1. Germline CDR1 and CDR2: LNHDA and SQIVND (reference sequence). The CDR3 loop spans 14 amino acids. V dropped 1 base and J dropped 6; count of bases not matched to a gene: 5. The CDR3 is CASSIAETGAEQYF. CDR3 nucleotide sequence: TGTGCCAGTAGTATAGCAGAGACAGGGGCCGAGCAGTACTTC.

The chain is built from TRBV28 and TRBJ1-5; D remains ambiguous. V was pared by 3 bases and J by 2 bases, with 8 bases between. Per germline, CDR1 MDHEN and CDR2 SYDVKM. The CDR3 extends over 14 amino acids. This CDR3 reads CASSFAGGNQPQHF. CDR3 sequence (DNA): TGTGCCAGCAGTTTTGCGGGAGGCAATCAGCCCCAGCATTTT.

The chain recombines TRBV19 with TRBJ1-5; D not certain. This CDR3 has 16 residues. Trimming stripped 1 base from V and 2 bases from J, with 12 bases between. Per germline, CDR1 LNHDA and CDR2 SQIVND (reference sequence). The CDR3 loop reads CASSIGGSGGNQPQHF. CDR3 nucleotides: TGTGCCAGTAGTATAGGGGGTAGCGGTGGCAATCAGCCCCAGCATTTT.

J is TRBJ2-7 and V is TRBV28; the D gene is possibly TRBD1 (5 bases). The CDR3 is 10 amino acids. CDR1 and CDR2 (germline): MDHEN, SYDVKM. Trimming pared 8 bases from V and 6 bases from J, leaving 8 bases between. The CDR3 region is CASLGVEQYF. The CDR3, as DNA: TGTGCCAGCTTAGGGGTCGAGCAGTACTTC. The full variable domain, its missing parts supplied by reference TRBV28 and TRBJ2-7, is DVKVTQSSRYLVKRTGEKVFLECVQDMDHENMFWYRQDPGLGLRLIYFSYDVKMKEKGDIPEGYSVSREKKERFSLILESASTNQTSMYLCASLGVEQYFGPGTRLTVT.

This clone was seen a handful of times. The chain uses TRBV19 and TRBJ1-4; TRBD1 matches at 7 bases. This CDR3 comprises 17 residues. Germline CDR1 reads LNHDA; CDR2 reads SQIVND (reference sequence). The ends lost 5 bases at V and 0 bases at J; junction bases unmatched: 9. In DNA, the CDR3 is TGTGCCAGTAGTGAGACGGCAGGGGGTGCAACTAATGAAAAACTGTTTTTT. This gives the protein CASSETAGGATNEKLFF.

The gene calls are TRBV5-1 and TRBJ2-5; possible D gene TRBD1, 5 bases. The length of the CDR3 is 14 residues. Deletions cut 4 bases from V and 2 bases from J, with 12 bases between. CDR1 is SGHRS and CDR2 is YFSETQ in the germline V gene. CDR3 nucleotides: TGCGCCAGCAGCAGACCGTCAGGGCAAGAGACCCAGTACTTC. This gives the protein CASSRPSGQETQYF.

The chain joins TRBV7-2 to TRBJ2-1; 15 nucleotides align to TRBD2. There are 17 residues in the CDR3. In germline, CDR1 is SGHTA, CDR2 FQGNSA. Unmatched junction bases numbered 6, after V lost 5 bases and J lost 4 bases. CDR3 coding DNA: TGTGCCAGCAGCCCAAGCGGGACTAGCGGGGGGTACAATGAGCAGTTCTTC. It is translated as CASSPSGTSGGYNEQFF.

V usage is TRBV7-9 and J usage is TRBJ2-7, with D possibly TRBD1 on 6 matching bases. CDR1 SEHNR and CDR2 FQNEAQ come from the germline V gene (reference sequence). The CDR3 is 16 residues long. V lost 5 bases to trimming and J lost 1 base, with 18 bases between them. This chain's CDR3 is CASSKPGWDISYEQYF. The CDR3 DNA is TGTGCCAGCAGCAAACCAGGGTGGGACATTTCCTACGAGCAGTACTTC.

V is TRBV18 and J is TRBJ2-3, with TRBD2 matching 12 bases. The CDR3 sequence is 15 residues long. Germline CDR1 reads KGHSH; CDR2 reads LQKENI. Trimming removed 4 bases from V and 8 bases from J; junction bases left unmatched: 7. The CDR3 region is CASSQLAGGTVTQYF. The CDR3 nucleotides are TGTGCCAGCTCACAACTAGCGGGAGGTACTGTTACGCAGTATTTT.

The chain carries TRBV7-9 and TRBJ2-7; 11 bases map to TRBD2. Germline CDR1 and CDR2: SEHNR and FQNEAQ (reference sequence). This CDR3 is 16 amino acids long. The V and J ends lost 5 bases and 4 bases, in that order; junction bases with no gene match: 10. The CDR3 region is CASSDHRGLAAYEQYF. CDR3 in DNA: TGTGCCAGCAGCGACCACAGGGGACTAGCGGCATACGAGCAGTACTTC. Filled out from reference TRBV7-9 and TRBJ2-7, the complete variable domain reads DTGVSQNPRHKITKRGQNVTFRCDPISEHNRLYWYRQTLGQGPEFLTYFQNEAQLEKSRLLSDRFSAERPKGSFSTLEIQRTEQGDSAMYLCASSDHRGLAAYEQYFGPGTRLTVT.

The V and J genes are TRBV19 and TRBJ2-7, with 9 bases aligning to TRBD2. Germline CDR1 and CDR2: LNHDA and SQIVND (reference sequence). Germline trimming cut 5 bases from V and 6 bases from J; bases unmatched to any gene: 5. The CDR3 contains 13 residues. CDR3 bases: TGTGCCAGTAGTTTGGGCGGGGGGGCCGAGCAGTACTTC. Amino acids: CASSLGGGAEQYF.

The gene calls are TRBV2 and TRBJ1-1; 10 positions match TRBD1. V gave up 7 bases and J gave up 11 bases; unmatched junction bases: 10. This CDR3 has 13 amino acids. In germline, CDR1 is SNHLY, CDR2 FYNNEI. The CDR3 is CASIQDRGQGAFF. CDR3 sequence (DNA): TGTGCCAGCATTCAAGACAGGGGGCAGGGTGCTTTCTTT.

V is TRBV6-6 and J is TRBJ1-6; perhaps TRBD1 as D (6 bases). The CDR3 spans 16 residues. Germline CDR1 MNHNY, CDR2 SVGAGI (reference sequence). V was pared by 6 bases and J by 2 bases, with 14 bases between. The CDR3 sequence is CASSRRTATYNSPLHF. DNA for the CDR3: TGTGCCAGCAGCCGTAGGACAGCCACCTATAATTCACCCCTCCACTTT.

Of note for this clone: The germline gene is not matched at one end of the junction; a read error may be the cause. This chain uses TRBV3-1 (or the pseudogene TRBV3-2) with TRBJ2-7; D unresolved. CDR1 is LGHDT and CDR2 is YNNKEL in the germline V gene (reference sequence). The CDR3 consists of 12 residues. CDR3 in amino acids: CASSQVSGPLLF. The CDR3 nucleotides read TGTGCCAGCAGCCAAGTCTCTGGCCCCCTCCTCTTC.

V usage is TRBV3-1 (or the pseudogene TRBV3-2) and J usage is TRBJ2-6; the D gene is possibly TRBD2 (5 bases). The V gene's germline CDR1 is LGHDT and CDR2 YNNKEL (reference sequence). The CDR3 covers 16 residues. With 0 bases removed from V and 4 bases from J, the gap between germline ends came to 10 bases. The CDR3 here is CASSQEAGSGANVLTF. In DNA, the CDR3 is TGTGCCAGCAGCCAAGAGGCGGGCTCGGGGGCCAACGTCCTGACTTTC.